This T cell receptor beta chain stems from a study of CD8+ T cells in alopecia areata. Across the whole study: Patients in the treated group were given tofacitinib by mouth, 5 to 10 mg twice a day. Tofacitinib treatment spanned 6 to 18 months, with 6 months off drug afterward. The study's findings and limits: Whether baseline CD8+ expansion is linked to response remains uncertain, given a single nonresponder.

The germline V gene has CDR1 ENHRY and CDR2 SYGVKD. J gave up 0 bases and V 9 bases, and 0 bases lay outside the gene matches. CDR3 size: 13 residues. The sample's treatment: oral pan-JAK inhibitor, 5-10 mg twice daily. As the sequencing template, cDNA was produced by extracting RNA and reverse transcribing it. TCRdb keeps only in-frame clones here, not all; method: immunoSEQ multiplex PCR. The data show 40,000 to 45,000 clones, roughly 92% seen once. Of note for this clone: The antigen remains undetermined.

Material: CD8+ T cells sorted from blood, obtained at week 24, from a patient treated with tofacitinib. The receptor's source is a human donor with alopecia areata. V is TRBV10-3 and J is TRBJ1-1; 11 bases agree with TRBD1. CDR3 residues: CAMGQGVNTEAFF. The CDR3 DNA is TGTGCCATGGGACAGGGGGTGAACACTGAAGCTTTCTTT.